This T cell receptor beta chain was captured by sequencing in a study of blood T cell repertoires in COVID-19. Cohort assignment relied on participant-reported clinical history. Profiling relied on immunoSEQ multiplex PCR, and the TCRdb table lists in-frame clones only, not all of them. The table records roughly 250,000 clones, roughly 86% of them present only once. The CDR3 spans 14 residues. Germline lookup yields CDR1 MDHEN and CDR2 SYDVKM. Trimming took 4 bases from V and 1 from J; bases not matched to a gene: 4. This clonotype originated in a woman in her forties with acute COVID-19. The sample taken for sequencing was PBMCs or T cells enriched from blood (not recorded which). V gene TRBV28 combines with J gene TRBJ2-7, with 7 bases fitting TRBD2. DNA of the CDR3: TGTGCCAGCAGTTCGGGACTATATTCCTACGAGCAGTACTTC. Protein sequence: CASSSGLYSYEQYF.